This passage covers 23 T cell receptor beta chains from one sample sequenced in a study of blood T cell repertoires in COVID-19. The method was immunoSEQ multiplex PCR; TCRdb's version includes in-frame clones alone and lacks a portion of them. The sample records about 260,000 clones, over 75% being singletons. The sample taken for sequencing was peripheral blood. The source of these receptors is a human donor in a cohort sampled during active COVID-19.

This rearrangement joins TRBV5-6 to TRBJ1-1, with 9 bases that match TRBD1. This CDR3 has 15 residues. The J segment lost 3 bases and the V segment lost 4 bases, leaving 7 bases of the junction unmatched. The germline CDR1 and CDR2 sequences are SGHDT and YYEEEE. The DNA of the CDR3 is TGTGCCAGCAGCCCGACAGGGGGTGTGGACACTGAAGCTTTCTTT. Its translation is CASSPTGGVDTEAFF.

The chain has TRBV21-1 and TRBJ2-1; the D call TRBD2 from the table was never checked on the DNA. TRBV21-1 is a listed pseudogene. This CDR3 has 18 residues. CDR3 DNA sequence: TGTGCCAGCAGCAAACGAGGGATAGCGGGGGACTCCTACAATGAGCAGTTCTTC. Amino acid sequence: CASSKRGIAGDSYNEQFF.

V is TRBV7-3 and J is TRBJ2-1; perhaps TRBD2 as D (5 bases). Looked up from germline, CDR1 is SGHTA and CDR2 is FQGTGA. This CDR3 contains 15 residues. Trimming pared 5 bases from V and 2 bases from J, leaving 13 bases between. This CDR3 reads CASSPRVAPYNEQFF. The CDR3 coding sequence is TGTGCCAGCAGCCCGCGTGTAGCGCCCTACAATGAGCAGTTCTTC.

The gene calls are TRBV7-9 and TRBJ1-2, with 8 nucleotides matching TRBD1. The V gene end was trimmed by 3 bases and the J gene end by 2 bases; junction bases not matched to a gene: 2. CDR3 length equals 14 residues. In germline, CDR1 is SEHNR, CDR2 FQNEAQ (reference sequence). CDR3 loop: CASSLGQENYGYTF. In DNA form, the CDR3 reads TGTGCCAGCAGCTTGGGACAGGAGAACTATGGCTACACCTTC.

This sequence joins TRBV20-1 and TRBJ1-2, with unresolved D. The V gene lost 0 bases and the J gene lost 8 bases, with 7 bases spanning the gap. CDR3 length: 11 residues. Germline CDR1 DFQATT, CDR2 SNEGSKA (reference sequence). CDR3 protein: CSAREREGYTF. The CDR3 DNA follows: TGCAGTGCTAGAGAAAGGGAGGGCTACACCTTC.

This clone has only one observation. The genes are TRBV4-2 and TRBJ2-7, with 9 positions matching TRBD2. Germline V gene sequence: CDR1 LGHNA, CDR2 YNFKEQ. The CDR3 is 13 amino acids. Trimming took 2 bases from V and 6 from J; bases not matched to a gene: 2. The CDR3 protein is CASSQLAGVEQYF. CDR3 nucleotide sequence: TGTGCCAGCAGCCAATTAGCGGGAGTCGAGCAGTACTTC.

This clone showed up just once. The CDR3 is CASSYPPGRGYQETQYF. In nucleotides, the CDR3 is TGTGCCAGCAGTTACCCCCCCGGCAGGGGGTACCAAGAGACCCAGTACTTC. This sequence joins TRBV28 and TRBJ2-5; 7 bases fit TRBD1. Germline CDR1 MDHEN, CDR2 SYDVKM. This CDR3 is built from 17 residues. Trimming cost V 4 bases and J 0 bases; bases outside gene matches: 11.

The chain combines TRBV28 with TRBJ1-4; 9 bases are a match to TRBD1. Germline loops: CDR1 MDHEN, CDR2 SYDVKM. Germline trimming cut 4 bases from V and 7 bases from J; bases unmatched to any gene: 7. The CDR3 loop spans 15 amino acids. The CDR3 DNA reads as TGTGCCAGCAGTTCCGGGGACAGGGACACTGAAAAACTGTTTTTT. Translation: CASSSGDRDTEKLFF. Combining the CDR3 with reference TRBV28 and TRBJ1-4 gives the whole variable domain DVKVTQSSRYLVKRTGEKVFLECVQDMDHENMFWYRQDPGLGLRLIYFSYDVKMKEKGDIPEGYSVSREKKERFSLILESASTNQTSMYLCASSSGDRDTEKLFFGSGTQLSVL.

This sequence joins TRBV19 and TRBJ1-3, with D possibly TRBD1 on 5 matching bases. There are 16 residues in the CDR3. The V gene lost 4 bases and the J gene lost 4 bases, with 17 bases spanning the gap. Germline V CDR1 and CDR2: LNHDA, SQIVND (reference sequence). The CDR3 region has the DNA TGTGCCAGTAGTACCTACTTGACAGCTACCGGAAACACCATATATTTT. As protein: CASSTYLTATGNTIYF. The full variable domain, rest sourced from reference TRBV19 and TRBJ1-3, is DGGITQSPKYLFRKEGQNVTLSCEQNLNHDAMYWYRQDPGQGLRLIYYSQIVNDFQKGDIAEGYSVSREKKESFPLTVTSAQKNPTAFYLCASSTYLTATGNTIYFGEGSWLTVV.

The chain recombines TRBV11-2 with TRBJ1-1; D possibly corresponds to TRBD1 (5 bases). The V gene's germline CDR1 is SGHAT and CDR2 FQNNGV. The CDR3 sequence is 15 residues long. The germline V and J ends were trimmed by 0 bases and 4 bases, with 12 bases remaining between them. The chain's CDR3 is CASSLDITRATEAFF. The CDR3 region has the DNA TGTGCCAGCAGCTTAGATATAACCAGGGCCACTGAAGCTTTCTTT.

The rearrangement links TRBV6-2 or TRBV6-3 to TRBJ2-2; 12 bases agree with TRBD2. The trim removed 0 bases at V and 2 bases at J, leaving 10 bases unmatched. This CDR3 has 20 amino acids. CDR1 is MNHEY and CDR2 is SVGEGT in the germline V gene. The CDR3 DNA reads as TGTGCCAGCAGTTACTCGACTAGCGGGGGCCGCGTTATTAACACCGGGGAGCTGTTTTTT. Translation: CASSYSTSGGRVINTGELFF.

This sequence joins TRBV28 and TRBJ2-3, with TRBD2 matching over 14 bases. Per germline, CDR1 MDHEN and CDR2 SYDVKM. Trimming took 4 bases from V and 1 from J; bases not matched to a gene: 7. The CDR3 totals 18 residues. CDR3 loop: CASSSLGTSGGRTDTQYF. DNA for the CDR3: TGTGCCAGCAGTTCATTGGGGACTAGCGGGGGCCGCACAGATACGCAGTATTTT.

This clone has a handful of counts. The chain carries TRBV10-3 and TRBJ2-3, with 7 bases that match TRBD1. Germline-derived CDR1 and CDR2 are ENHRY and SYGVKD. V lost 1 base, J lost 0 bases, and 1 base stayed unmatched. This CDR3 spans 15 amino acids. This CDR3 is CAISEYRGSTDTQYF. CDR3 bases: TGTGCCATCAGTGAGTACAGGGGAAGCACAGATACGCAGTATTTT.

This rearrangement joins TRBV12-5 to TRBJ2-1; 9 bases fit TRBD2. Germline V gene lookup returns CDR1 LGHNT and CDR2 FRNRAP. The CDR3 has 14 residues. J gave up 9 bases and V 4 bases, and 7 bases lay outside the gene matches. CDR3 coding DNA: TGTGCTAGTGGTTGGCTAGCGGGAAGGGGTGAGCAGTTCTTC. This encodes CASGWLAGRGEQFF.

V is TRBV10-1 and J is TRBJ2-5; 8 bases align to TRBD2. Germline assignment: CDR1 WNHNN and CDR2 SYGVQD (reference sequence). J lost 4 bases, V lost 7 bases, and 8 bases had no gene match. This CDR3 has 14 amino acids. The CDR3 loop is CASNAGGLGETQYF. The DNA for the CDR3 is TGCGCCAGCAACGCGGGGGGCTTGGGAGAGACCCAGTACTTC.

The chain has TRBV27 and TRBJ2-7; a possible D gene is TRBD1 (5 bases). V was cut by 8 bases and J by 2 bases, with 13 bases left in between. The CDR3 is 13 residues long. CDR1 is MNHEY, CDR2 SMNVEV, per germline (reference sequence). The CDR3 loop is CASGLPGTYEQYF. Here the CDR3 DNA reads TGTGCCAGCGGTCTCCCAGGGACCTACGAGCAGTACTTC.

The sample holds a few counts of this clone. CDR3 nucleotides: TGTGCCAGCTCCGCGGGGCCCTACGAGCAGTACTTC. Translated: CASSAGPYEQYF. This chain links TRBV6-6 with TRBJ2-7, with a weak D call TRBD2 (6 bases). The germline CDR1 and CDR2 sequences are MNHNY and SVGAGI (reference sequence). V was cut by 8 bases and J by 2 bases, with 10 bases left in between. The CDR3 totals 12 residues.

Only one count was recorded for this clone. The junction shows a germline mismatch at one end, possibly a read error. The chain recombines TRBV12-3 or TRBV12-4 with TRBJ2-7; 8 nucleotides align to TRBD2. This CDR3 comprises 13 residues. CDR3 amino acids: CASSLAGQGEQYF. CDR3 nucleotides: TGTGCCAGCAGCTTAGCGGGGCAGGGCGAGCAGTACTTC.

The chain couples TRBV5-1 to TRBJ2-5; the D gene is possibly TRBD1 (7 bases). The V and J ends lost 1 base and 2 bases respectively, with 9 bases between them. This CDR3 is 14 amino acids long. CDR1 is SGHRS and CDR2 is YFSETQ in the germline V gene. Written as DNA, the CDR3 is TGCGCCAGCAGCTTGTCAGGGGGGCAAGAGACCCAGTACTTC. Amino acid sequence: CASSLSGGQETQYF.

The chain is built from TRBV19 and TRBJ1-5; 8 bases are a match to TRBD1. This CDR3 contains 16 residues. With V trimmed by 4 bases and J by 4 bases, 9 bases remained unmatched. Per germline, CDR1 LNHDA and CDR2 SQIVND (reference sequence). The CDR3 nucleotides are TGTGCCAGTAGTACCCGGACAGGGCAATGGAATCAGCCCCAGCATTTT. This encodes CASSTRTGQWNQPQHF.

V gene TRBV6-5 combines with J gene TRBJ1-2; D is unresolved. The V gene lost 6 bases and the J gene lost 6 bases, with 17 bases spanning the gap. The CDR3 is 14 residues long. The germline gives CDR1 MNHEY, CDR2 SVGAGI. CDR3 sequence: CASRRLTLGDGYTF. CDR3 bases: TGTGCCAGCAGGCGGCTGACACTGGGAGATGGCTACACCTTC.

The rearrangement joins TRBV10-3 to TRBJ2-1; D perhaps matches TRBD2 (5 bases). Trimming stripped 6 bases from V and 9 bases from J, with 15 bases between. Per the germline V gene, CDR1 is ENHRY and CDR2 is SYGVKD. The CDR3 consists of 13 residues. The CDR3, as DNA: TGTGCCATCAGCGGGGAACCCAGAACTGAGCAGTTCTTC. Protein: CAISGEPRTEQFF.

The DNA for the CDR3 is TGTGCCAGCAGTGTCACAGGCTATAATTCACCCCTCCACTTT. Amino acid sequence: CASSVTGYNSPLHF. The chain carries TRBV2 and TRBJ1-6, with D tentatively TRBD1 (5 bases). In germline, CDR1 is SNHLY, CDR2 FYNNEI. This CDR3 contains 14 residues. Trimming stripped 4 bases from V and 3 bases from J, with 7 bases between.